The 11 T cell receptor beta chains below come from one sample, sequenced in a study of blood T cell repertoires in COVID-19. TCRdb's table, derived via immunoSEQ multiplex PCR, lists solely in-frame clones and lacks some. The sample yields roughly 150,000 clones, approximately 83% seen once. Sequences were obtained from peripheral blood. The receptors originated from a woman aged 80 or over with acute or convalescent COVID-19.

The chain links TRBV5-1 to TRBJ2-7; TRBD1 aligns across 7 bases. CDR1 and CDR2 from the germline V gene are SGHRS and YFSETQ. This CDR3 comprises 14 residues. V dropped 4 bases and J dropped 2; count of bases not matched to a gene: 6. The CDR3 loop is CASSTDRATYEQYF. The CDR3 coding sequence is TGCGCCAGCAGCACAGACAGGGCTACCTACGAGCAGTACTTC.

J is TRBJ2-5 and V is TRBV3-1 (or the pseudogene TRBV3-2); 9 bases line up with TRBD1. Trimming removed 2 bases from V and 7 bases from J; junction bases left unmatched: 8. The CDR3 has 15 residues. Germline assignment: CDR1 LGHDT and CDR2 YNNKEL (reference sequence). CDR3 DNA sequence: TGTGCCAGCAGCCAAAGGGGACAGGGTACGCTGACCCAGTACTTC. Translation gives CASSQRGQGTLTQYF.

This rearrangement joins TRBV5-8 to TRBJ2-5; D perhaps matches TRBD1 (6 bases). Deletions cut 2 bases from V and 3 bases from J, with 14 bases between. CDR1 is SGHTS and CDR2 is YDEGEE in the germline V gene. The CDR3 loop spans 15 amino acids. The CDR3 region is CASSLGTAGEETQYF. The DNA of the CDR3 is TGTGCCAGCAGCTTAGGGACGGCAGGGGAAGAGACCCAGTACTTC.

The chain couples TRBV2 to TRBJ2-5; TRBD1 agrees at 7 bases. Germline V lookup: CDR1 SNHLY, CDR2 FYNNEI. With 7 bases clipped from V and 5 bases from J, the junction kept 13 bases outside the gene matches. The CDR3 is 15 residues long. CDR3 region: CASTQTGNEGETQYF. CDR3 in DNA: TGTGCCAGCACTCAGACAGGGAATGAAGGGGAGACCCAGTACTTC. Full variable domain (outside the CDR3, taken from reference TRBV2 and TRBJ2-5): EPEVTQTPSHQVTQMGQEVILRCVPISNHLYFYWYRQILGQKVEFLVSFYNNEISEKSEIFDDQFSVERPDGSNFTLKIRSTKLEDSAMYFCASTQTGNEGETQYFGPGTRLLVL.

The gene calls are TRBV7-6 and TRBJ2-1; TRBD2 aligns across 10 bases. The germline V gene has CDR1 SGHVS and CDR2 FNYEAQ. The CDR3 has 16 residues. Trimming took 6 bases from V and 2 from J; bases not matched to a gene: 7. The CDR3 nucleotides are TGTGCCAGCAGTTTTAGCGGGGGGTATACCTACAATGAGCAGTTCTTC. Translated, it gives CASSFSGGYTYNEQFF. Full variable domain (rest looked up from reference TRBV7-6 and TRBJ2-1): GAGVSQSPRYKVTKRGQDVALRCDPISGHVSLYWYRQALGQGPEFLTYFNYEAQQDKSGLPNDRFSAERPEGSISTLTIQRTEQRDSAMYRCASSFSGGYTYNEQFFGPGTRLTVL.

The J gene is TRBJ1-1, the V gene TRBV3-1 (or the pseudogene TRBV3-2); D is ambiguous. In germline, CDR1 is LGHDT, CDR2 YNNKEL (reference sequence). V gave up 0 bases and J gave up 1 base, with 6 bases separating them. This CDR3 region has 14 residues. CDR3 nucleotides: TGTGCCAGCAGCCAAGAGGTACAGAACACTGAAGCTTTCTTT. It encodes CASSQEVQNTEAFF.

In DNA, the CDR3 is TGCGCCAGCAGCGCCGACAGGGTCTACGAGCAGTACTTC. Protein sequence: CASSADRVYEQYF. This chain connects TRBV5-1 to TRBJ2-7; TRBD1 aligns across 7 bases. The CDR3 covers 13 residues. Germline lookup yields CDR1 SGHRS and CDR2 YFSETQ. V shed 4 bases, J shed 3 bases, and the junction held 4 bases outside the gene matches.

The chain combines TRBV6-5 with TRBJ2-7; TRBD2 matches at 8 bases. Germline loops: CDR1 MNHEY, CDR2 SVGAGI. This CDR3 has 14 amino acids. The V and J ends lost 7 bases and 0 bases, in that order; junction bases with no gene match: 5. The CDR3 is CASKATSDSYEQYF. CDR3 nucleotides: TGTGCCAGCAAGGCGACTAGCGACTCCTACGAGCAGTACTTC.

V and J are TRBV4-1 and TRBJ2-7; 8 nucleotides agree with TRBD1. This CDR3 region has 15 residues. From germline, CDR1 is MGHRA and CDR2 YSYEKL. J gave up 2 bases and V 4 bases, and 7 bases lay outside the gene matches. Written as DNA, the CDR3 is TGCGCCAGCAGCCGTCCGGGACAGGACGCCTACGAGCAGTACTTC. This translates into CASSRPGQDAYEQYF.

This clone has only one observation. Additional DNA sequences in this sample encode the identical CDR3. The chain joins TRBV9 to TRBJ2-5, with 7 bases lining up with TRBD2. The trim removed 2 bases at V and 4 bases at J, leaving 2 bases unmatched. CDR1 and CDR2 (germline): SGDLS, YYNGEE. The CDR3 totals 13 residues. The CDR3, as DNA: TGTGCCAGCAGCGTCGGGGGGAGAGAGACCCAGTACTTC. This gives the protein CASSVGGRETQYF.

V is TRBV4-1 and J is TRBJ1-6, with D perhaps TRBD1 (6 bases). In germline, CDR1 is MGHRA, CDR2 YSYEKL. The CDR3 contains 18 residues. Trimming cost V 1 base and J 3 bases, with 16 bases left between them. The CDR3 region has the DNA TGCGCCAGCAGCCAAGCCCTACCGACAGGTGTCTATAATTCACCCCTCCACTTT. Its protein is CASSQALPTGVYNSPLHF.